One and the same sample provided the 16 T cell receptor beta chains below, sequenced in a study of blood T cell repertoires in COVID-19. The table came from immunoSEQ multiplex PCR; TCRdb's copy has only in-frame clones and leaves some out. The sample includes 80,000 to 90,000 clones, more than 75% of them seen just once. Sequences were obtained from peripheral blood. Receptor source: a woman older than 75 with acute or convalescent COVID-19.

The rearrangement links TRBV2 to TRBJ2-3; 8 bases are a match to TRBD1. The junction had 10 bases not matched to a gene; V was cut back by 8 bases and J by 0 bases. Germline V gene sequence: CDR1 SNHLY, CDR2 FYNNEI. This CDR3 comprises 16 residues. The CDR3 bases are TGTGCCAGCGGTGGAACCGGGACAGGAAGCACAGATACGCAGTATTTT. Translating gives CASGGTGTGSTDTQYF.

With respect to this clone: The junction differs from germline at one of its ends, possibly a read error. The chain links TRBV7-3 to TRBJ1-1; TRBD1 agrees at 9 bases. CDR3 length: 14 amino acids. Germline CDR1 is SGHTA and CDR2 is FQGTGA. CDR3 in DNA: TGTGCCAGCAGCGTAACAGGGGGCGGCACTGAAGCTTTCTTT. It encodes CASSVTGGGTEAFF.

This chain joins TRBV6-1 and TRBJ1-1, with a possible D match to TRBD1 (6 bases). Trimming left V 6 bases short and J 1 base short, with 15 bases between. From germline, CDR1 is MNHNS and CDR2 SASEGT. This CDR3 spans 15 amino acids. CDR3 in amino acids: CASRPGTPENTEAFF. The CDR3 DNA sequence: TGTGCCAGCAGACCCGGGACACCGGAGAACACTGAAGCTTTCTTT.

CDR3 protein: CASSLSGVDEKLFF. CDR3 nucleotide sequence: TGTGCCAGCAGCTTGTCCGGGGTTGATGAAAAACTGTTTTTT. The chain joins TRBV5-5 to TRBJ1-4; D remains ambiguous. CDR1 SGHKS and CDR2 YYEKEE come from the germline V gene (reference sequence). V lost 1 base, J lost 6 bases, and 10 bases lay in between. This CDR3 is 14 amino acids long.

V and J are TRBV27 and TRBJ1-1, with TRBD1 matching 12 bases. CDR3 size: 17 residues. V dropped 4 bases and J dropped 4; count of bases not matched to a gene: 10. In germline, CDR1 is MNHEY, CDR2 SMNVEV (reference sequence). The CDR3 nucleotides are TGTGCCAGCAGTTCAACCGGGACAGGGGGCGAGGGCACTGAAGCTTTCTTT. Amino acid sequence: CASSSTGTGGEGTEAFF.

The chain links TRBV5-1 to TRBJ2-3, with TRBD1 as a possible D gene (6 bases). This CDR3 contains 15 residues. V was trimmed by 3 bases and J by 4 bases, leaving 15 bases between them. The V gene's germline CDR1 is SGHRS and CDR2 YFSETQ. This chain's CDR3 is CASSSLGGRSDTQYF. The CDR3 bases are TGCGCCAGCAGCTCCCTAGGGGGACGATCAGATACGCAGTATTTT.

The chain couples TRBV6-1 to TRBJ1-2; a possible D gene is TRBD1 (5 bases). Germline values: CDR1 MNHNS, CDR2 SASEGT. V dropped 3 bases and J dropped 5 bases, with 10 bases sitting between them. This CDR3 is built from 13 residues. The CDR3 loop is CASSDGGGYGYTF. Here the CDR3 DNA reads TGTGCCAGCAGTGACGGGGGTGGTTATGGCTACACCTTC.

This clone has a single count. V is TRBV10-2 and J is TRBJ2-1, with TRBD2 matching over 11 bases. There are 14 residues in the CDR3. The V gene end was trimmed by 8 bases and the J gene end by 7 bases; junction bases not matched to a gene: 7. Germline CDR1 WSHSY, CDR2 SAAADI. The CDR3 DNA sequence: TGCGCCAGCCTTGGGGCTAGCGGGAGGAATGAGCAGTTCTTC. It codes for CASLGASGRNEQFF.

This chain connects TRBV5-5 to TRBJ1-2; D gene uncertain. This CDR3 region has 14 residues. From germline, CDR1 is SGHKS and CDR2 YYEKEE (reference sequence). Trimming took off 6 bases at V and 4 bases at J, with 16 bases between the two ends. The DNA of the CDR3 is TGTGCCAGCACCGCAGCGAGCTTGGGCTATGGCTACACCTTC. This translates into CASTAASLGYGYTF.

The chain combines TRBV27 with TRBJ1-1, with TRBD1 identical over 7 bases. CDR3 size: 14 residues. Losses at the gene ends were 5 bases for V and 1 base for J; bases not matched to a gene: 4. The germline CDR1 and CDR2 sequences are MNHEY and SMNVEV (reference sequence). This CDR3 reads CASSLDRANTEAFF. The DNA of the CDR3 is TGTGCCAGCAGTCTCGACAGGGCGAACACTGAAGCTTTCTTT.

This clone appeared once. V and J are TRBV27 and TRBJ1-4; perhaps TRBD1 as D (6 bases). V gave up 5 bases and J gave up 4 bases, with 14 bases separating them. Germline loops: CDR1 MNHEY, CDR2 SMNVEV (reference sequence). The CDR3 spans 15 residues. The CDR3 DNA sequence: TGTGCCAGCAGTCCGACAGGTTCCAATAATGAAAAACTGTTTTTT. Amino acids: CASSPTGSNNEKLFF.

This sequence joins TRBV6-5 and TRBJ1-1; D is possibly TRBD1 (6 bases). The CDR3 spans 12 residues. V was trimmed by 0 bases and J by 11 bases, leaving 10 bases between them. Germline V lookup: CDR1 MNHEY, CDR2 SVGAGI. Here the CDR3 reads CASSYSGQLAFF. CDR3 DNA sequence: TGTGCCAGCAGTTACTCAGGACAGTTGGCTTTCTTT.

This chain uses TRBV27 with TRBJ2-1; 13 bases fit TRBD2. Germline V gene lookup returns CDR1 MNHEY and CDR2 SMNVEV (reference sequence). This CDR3 comprises 16 residues. The V and J ends lost 5 bases and 7 bases, in that order; junction bases with no gene match: 8. CDR3 region: CASSPAGTSGVNEQFF. The CDR3 region has the DNA TGTGCCAGCAGTCCAGCCGGGACTAGCGGGGTTAATGAGCAGTTCTTC.

This clone was seen a handful of times. The chain links TRBV6-5 to TRBJ2-5; TRBD2 might be the D (5 bases). Germline V CDR1 and CDR2: MNHEY, SVGAGI. Trimming left V 0 bases short and J 4 bases short, with 9 bases between. CDR3 length equals 14 residues. DNA for the CDR3: TGTGCCAGCAGTTACTCCAGCGGACGAGAGACCCAGTACTTC. Translated, it gives CASSYSSGRETQYF.

The chain couples TRBV5-1 to TRBJ2-5; 7 nucleotides line up with TRBD1. This CDR3 has 14 residues. Germline CDR1 is SGHRS and CDR2 is YFSETQ. The V gene end was trimmed by 4 bases and the J gene end by 5 bases; junction bases not matched to a gene: 8. The CDR3 spells CASSEPTGTETQYF. CDR3 in DNA: TGCGCCAGCAGCGAACCGACAGGGACGGAGACCCAGTACTTC.

The chain is built from TRBV28 and TRBJ1-5; perhaps TRBD1 as D (6 bases). Germline V lookup: CDR1 MDHEN, CDR2 SYDVKM. CDR3 length: 15 residues. V was cut by 2 bases and J by 2 bases, with 10 bases left in between. The CDR3 sequence is CASSLLAGGNQPQHF. The CDR3, as DNA: TGTGCCAGCAGTTTACTGGCAGGGGGCAATCAGCCCCAGCATTTT. Combining the CDR3 with reference TRBV28 and TRBJ1-5 gives the whole variable domain DVKVTQSSRYLVKRTGEKVFLECVQDMDHENMFWYRQDPGLGLRLIYFSYDVKMKEKGDIPEGYSVSREKKERFSLILESASTNQTSMYLCASSLLAGGNQPQHFGDGTRLSIL.